The sequence of this TCR beta chain was determined in a study of cytomegalovirus exposure and HLA in healthy donors. Study-wide findings and caveats: A later analysis linked a missense variant in DCLRE1C to the trimming of TCR beta V and J genes. In a later analysis, across HLA loci, associated TCR counts were highest for DRB1, lowest for HLA-C.

A word on this clone: Its antigen is unknown.

The CDR3 is 14 amino acids. The V gene's germline CDR1 is SEHNR and CDR2 FQNEAQ (reference sequence). With 3 bases clipped from V and 2 bases from J, the junction kept 0 bases outside the gene matches. The PCR ran on 60 Vbeta and 13 Jbeta primers. Sequencing was performed with immunoSEQ multiplex PCR; in TCRdb, only in-frame clones are kept and a portion is missing. The sample lists around 50,000 clones, roughly four fifths occurring once. This chain joins TRBV7-9 and TRBJ1-5; 8 bases map to TRBD1. The receptor comes from a man between 50 and 59 years old in good health and CMV-seronegative. Sequences were obtained from PBMCs. Written as DNA, the CDR3 is TGTGCCAGCAGCTTGACAGGGGGCAATCAGCCCCAGCATTTT. Its protein product is CASSLTGGNQPQHF.